This TCR beta chain comes out of a study of cytomegalovirus exposure and HLA in healthy donors. This PCR relied on a set of 60 Vbeta primers and 13 Jbeta primers. Clones were sequenced by immunoSEQ multiplex PCR, and TCRdb holds only the in-frame ones, with some missing. The sample yields 75,000 to 100,000 clones, about four fifths seen once. Nominal health characterized the donors when sampled, though unrecorded immune exposures were likely. Germline V gene data show CDR1 as GTSNPN and CDR2 as SVGIG (reference sequence). The ends lost 4 bases at V and 4 bases at J; junction bases unmatched: 7. The CDR3 has 14 amino acids.

This clonotype was obtained from a female donor in good health and CMV-seropositive. The chain is built from TRBV30 and TRBJ2-7, with 10 positions matching TRBD2. Sequencing was carried out using PBMCs. The CDR3 reads CAWTSGRGGYEQYF. The DNA for the CDR3 is TGTGCCTGGACTAGCGGGAGAGGGGGATACGAGCAGTACTTC. The variable domain in full, with the rest retrieved from reference TRBV30 and TRBJ2-7, is SQTIHQWPATLVQPVGSPLSLECTVEGTSNPNLYWYRQAAGRGLQLLFYSVGIGQISSEVPQNLSASRPQDRQFILSSKKLLLSDSGFYLCAWTSGRGGYEQYFGPGTRLTVT.